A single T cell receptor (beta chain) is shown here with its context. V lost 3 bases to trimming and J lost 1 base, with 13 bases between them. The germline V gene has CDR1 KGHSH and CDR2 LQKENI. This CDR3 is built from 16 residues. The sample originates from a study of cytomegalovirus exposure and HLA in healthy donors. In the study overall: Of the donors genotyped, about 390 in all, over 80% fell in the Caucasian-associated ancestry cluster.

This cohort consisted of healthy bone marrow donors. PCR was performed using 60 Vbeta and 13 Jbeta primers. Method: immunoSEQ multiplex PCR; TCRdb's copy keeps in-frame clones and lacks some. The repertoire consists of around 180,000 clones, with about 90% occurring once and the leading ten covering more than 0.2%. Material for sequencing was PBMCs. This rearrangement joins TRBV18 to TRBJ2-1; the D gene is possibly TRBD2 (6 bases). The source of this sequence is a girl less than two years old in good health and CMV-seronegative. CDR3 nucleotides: TGTGCCAGCTCACCTCCCCATGCGGGGTCCTACAATGAGCAGTTCTTC. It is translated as CASSPPHAGSYNEQFF.